This T cell receptor (beta chain) stems from a study of long-term antiretroviral therapy in people with HIV. Broader study findings: ART was followed by higher diversity that remained below transplant donor controls. Those clones which expanded before ART made up the dominant part of the repertoire at all time points.

Comment on this clone: Its antigen is undetermined.

Trimming removed 2 bases from V and 7 bases from J, with 12 bases in between. This CDR3 contains 13 residues. CDR1 and CDR2 (germline): SGHTA, FQGNSA. Run at survey level, the immunoSEQ assay was version v3.0. Per-sample targets for sequencing were roughly 40,000-50,000 T-cell genomes. Libraries were prepared by immunoSEQ multiplex PCR; TCRdb keeps only in-frame clonotypes and omits some of them. Of 10,000 to 11,000 clones listed, around 80% were seen once; the top ten hold under 20%. Post-ART PBMC samples numbered at least two per donor, and pre-ART ones at least one. The chain employs TRBV7-2 and TRBJ2-7; no reliable D call. This sequence was found in a man aged 40-50 years with HIV. Here the sequenced sample was unsorted PBMCs, taken 1.8 years after starting antiretroviral therapy. This CDR3 is CASSLQNLREQYF. The CDR3 DNA is TGTGCCAGCAGCTTACAGAATCTGAGGGAGCAGTACTTC.